This TCR beta chain was recorded in a study of blood T cells in healthy people across ages. For the second PCR, which ran for about 6 to 12 cycles, a sample-barcoded 5' primer and a J-beta primer mix were used. Using its own MiXCR run on the 5' RACE reads, TCRdb lists one record per CDR3 protein. The table has roughly 1,300,000 distinct CDR3 sequences, approximately 63% seen once. This sequence was found in a man aged 18 to 35 in good health. The sample was blood.

The CDR3 coding sequence is TGTGCCAGCAGCTTAGGATGGGACAGCAGCACAGATACGCAGTATTTT. Translated, it gives CASSLGWDSSTDTQYF. The V call is TRBV7-2, the J call TRBJ2-3; 7 bases align to TRBD1. The CDR3 spans 16 residues. The germline V gene has CDR1 SGHTA and CDR2 FQGNSA. The V segment lost 1 base and the J segment 0 bases; nucleotides outside the gene matches: 4.